This T cell receptor (delta chain) appears in the sequencing data of a study of gamma-delta T cells after stem cell transplantation. V was pared by 1 base and J by 0 bases, with 9 bases of the junction left unmatched. The CDR3 spans 18 residues. Germline V CDR1 and CDR2: GEAIGNYY, EKD. TCRdb made new clone calls on the RT-PCR reads using CATT. The top ten clones hold 35% to 45% of a sample with over a thousand delta-chain clones, around 28% of them seen once. This clone is labeled medium-sized. Sequenced material: gamma-delta T cells. The V gene is TRDV2, the J gene TRDJ1; 11 nucleotides match TRDD3. This receptor was obtained from a human donor. It is not recorded whose cells these are; they may come from a transplant donor. The CDR3 protein is CACDTLGDTPRNTDKLIF. CDR3 nucleotides: TGTGCCTGTGACACGCTGGGGGATACCCCGAGAAACACCGATAAACTCATCTTT.